The 17 T cell receptor beta chains listed next were all sequenced from one sample in a study of OX40 agonist ivuxolimab in advanced cancers. Only in-frame clones appear in the TCRdb table, and some are missing; sequencing was by immunoSEQ multiplex PCR. The data contain tens of thousands of clones, about nine tenths of them seen just once; the ten biggest clones take up 1.3%. The sequencing used CD4+ or CD8+ T cells sorted from blood, collected in a trial of the OX40 agonist ivuxolimab. All receptors derive from an adult with an advanced solid tumor such as melanoma, head and neck, liver or kidney cancer.

This clone was seen a few times. This CDR3 is also generated by other DNA sequences in the sample. The V gene is TRBV6-4, the J gene TRBJ2-3; 8 positions match TRBD1. The CDR3 length is 13 residues. The germline V gene has CDR1 MRHNA and CDR2 SNTAGT. J was trimmed by 6 bases and V by 2 bases; bases with no gene match: 1. The CDR3 nucleotides are TGTGCCAGCAGTGACCAGGGGGCGGATACGCAGTATTTT. Protein sequence: CASSDQGADTQYF.

This clone was seen a single time. The rearrangement uses TRBV20-1 and TRBJ2-5; D remains ambiguous. Germline assignment: CDR1 DFQATT and CDR2 SNEGSKA (reference sequence). V dropped 7 bases and J dropped 3 bases, with 6 bases sitting between them. The CDR3 is 10 residues long. The CDR3 is CSVWEETQYF. The CDR3 coding sequence is TGCAGTGTTTGGGAAGAGACCCAGTACTTC.

Worth noting for this clone: The junction and the germline gene differ at one end; a read error may be behind it. The CDR3 DNA reads as TGTGCTAGCAGCTCCGGACGGGAGACCCAGTACTTC. Residues: CASSSGRETQYF. The V and J genes are TRBV7-7 and TRBJ2-5; D not certain. Per the germline V gene, CDR1 is SSHAT and CDR2 is FNYEAQ (reference sequence). The CDR3 has 12 residues.

V usage is TRBV6-1 and J usage is TRBJ1-5; TRBD1 aligns across 7 bases. The V segment lost 7 bases and the J segment 3 bases; nucleotides outside the gene matches: 6. CDR1 is MNHNS and CDR2 is SASEGT in the germline V gene. The CDR3 has 14 residues. CDR3 amino acids: CASTRTGSNQPQHF. CDR3 DNA: TGTGCCAGCACACGGACAGGTTCCAATCAGCCCCAGCATTTT.

The rearrangement joins TRBV28 to TRBJ1-5; a possible D gene is TRBD1 (6 bases). The CDR3 consists of 14 residues. V dropped 4 bases and J dropped 5 bases, with 12 bases sitting between them. CDR1 MDHEN and CDR2 SYDVKM come from the germline V gene. This chain's CDR3 is CASSSDRRYQPQHF. In DNA, the CDR3 is TGTGCCAGCAGTTCCGACAGGAGATATCAGCCCCAGCATTTT.

V gene TRBV5-8 combines with J gene TRBJ1-5, with TRBD1 as a possible D gene (6 bases). CDR3 length: 14 residues. Germline V gene sequence: CDR1 SGHTS, CDR2 YDEGEE. V gave up 4 bases and J gave up 9 bases, with 17 bases separating them. This chain's CDR3 is CASSTQGRGRPQHF. Here the CDR3 DNA reads TGTGCCAGCAGCACGCAGGGGCGCGGTCGGCCCCAGCATTTT.

The V call is TRBV29-1, the J call TRBJ2-7; TRBD1 matches 8 bases. The CDR3 consists of 13 residues. With 5 bases clipped from V and 3 bases from J, the junction kept 6 bases outside the gene matches. Germline CDR1 and CDR2: SQVTM and ANQGSEA. The CDR3: CSVLGTGLYEQYF. The CDR3 DNA reads as TGCAGCGTTCTCGGGACAGGCCTCTACGAGCAGTACTTC.

The DNA for the CDR3 is TGTGCCAGCAGCCGATCTCAGGGACAGGTAATGGCCAAGCAGTACTTC. Amino acids: CASSRSQGQVMAKQYF. The rearrangement uses TRBV11-3 and TRBJ2-7; 8 bases match TRBD1. The trim removed 5 bases at V and 8 bases at J, leaving 17 bases unmatched. Germline V CDR1 and CDR2: SGHNT, YENEEA. The CDR3 runs to 16 residues. Using reference TRBV11-3 and TRBJ2-7 for the parts outside the CDR3, the full variable domain is EAGVVQSPRYKIIEKKQPVAFWCNPISGHNTLYWYLQNLGQGPELLIRYENEEAVDDSQLPKDRFSAERLKGVDSTLKIQPAELGDSAVYLCASSRSQGQVMAKQYFGPGTRLTVT.

V is TRBV5-6 and J is TRBJ2-3; D unclear. From germline, CDR1 is SGHDT and CDR2 YYEEEE. CDR3 length: 12 residues. V lost 4 bases to trimming and J lost 9 bases, with 12 bases between them. CDR3 loop: CASSPLSRTQYF. The CDR3 coding sequence is TGTGCCAGCAGCCCATTATCTCGGACGCAGTATTTT.

V usage is TRBV19 and J usage is TRBJ1-2, with D possibly matching TRBD1 (5 bases). Looked up from germline, CDR1 is LNHDA and CDR2 is SQIVND (reference sequence). The CDR3 extends over 13 amino acids. With 3 bases removed from V and 9 bases from J, the gap between germline ends came to 14 bases. CDR3 in amino acids: CASSITGLGSYTF. The CDR3, as DNA: TGTGCCAGTAGTATCACGGGACTTGGGAGCTACACCTTC.

The CDR3: CASSSGQLNEKLFF. The CDR3 DNA is TGTGCCAGCAGCTCGGGACAGCTTAATGAAAAACTGTTTTTT. The chain carries TRBV2 and TRBJ1-4, with 7 positions matching TRBD1. Per the germline V gene, CDR1 is SNHLY and CDR2 is FYNNEI. The CDR3 runs 14 residues. The V segment lost 6 bases and the J segment 4 bases; nucleotides outside the gene matches: 5.

This clone was seen a single time. The V and J genes are TRBV15 and TRBJ1-2, with 11 positions matching TRBD1. Germline V CDR1 and CDR2: LNHNV, YYDKDF (reference sequence). The CDR3 runs to 12 residues. The V gene end was trimmed by 9 bases and the J gene end by 3 bases; junction bases not matched to a gene: 0. CDR3 residues: CATGQGDYGYTF. CDR3 coding DNA: TGTGCCACGGGACAGGGGGACTATGGCTACACCTTC.

V is TRBV5-5 and J is TRBJ1-1, with TRBD1 matching over 7 bases. After removal of 2 bases from V and 8 bases from J, the junction contained 9 bases not matched to a gene. The CDR3 spans 14 residues. The V gene's germline CDR1 is SGHKS and CDR2 YYEKEE (reference sequence). The CDR3 region has the DNA TGTGCCAGCAGCTTCCGGACAGGTGAGAAAGAAGCTTTCTTT. Protein sequence: CASSFRTGEKEAFF. The entire variable domain, with the rest obtained from reference TRBV5-5 and TRBJ1-1, is as follows: DAGVTQSPTHLIKTRGQQVTLRCSPISGHKSVSWYQQVLGQGPQFIFQYYEKEERGRGNFPDRFSARQFPNYSSELNVNALLLGDSALYLCASSFRTGEKEAFFGQGTRLTVV.

V gene TRBV30 combines with J gene TRBJ2-3, with D possibly TRBD1 on 6 matching bases. This CDR3 contains 13 residues. V lost 4 bases and J 0 bases, leaving 8 bases between the germline ends. Germline values: CDR1 GTSNPN, CDR2 SVGIG (reference sequence). As DNA, the CDR3 is TGTGCCTGGACAGGGGCTAGCACAGATACGCAGTATTTT. Protein: CAWTGASTDTQYF.

The chain is built from TRBV28 and TRBJ1-4, with D possibly TRBD1 on 6 matching bases. V was cut by 3 bases and J by 5 bases, with 13 bases left in between. The CDR3 loop spans 15 amino acids. The germline V gene encodes CDR1 MDHEN and CDR2 SYDVKM. In nucleotides, the CDR3 is TGTGCCAGCAGTTTTCTCGGACAGATCAATGAAAAACTGTTTTTT. Protein sequence: CASSFLGQINEKLFF. The full variable domain, completed using reference TRBV28 and TRBJ1-4, is DVKVTQSSRYLVKRTGEKVFLECVQDMDHENMFWYRQDPGLGLRLIYFSYDVKMKEKGDIPEGYSVSREKKERFSLILESASTNQTSMYLCASSFLGQINEKLFFGSGTQLSVL.

The J gene is TRBJ1-2, the V gene TRBV28; 7 bases line up with TRBD1. The CDR3 is made up of 14 amino acids. Trimming cost V 7 bases and J 6 bases; bases outside gene matches: 11. Germline lookup yields CDR1 MDHEN and CDR2 SYDVKM. CDR3 region: CASNLRQGFDGYTF. In DNA, the CDR3 is TGTGCCAGCAACTTAAGACAGGGATTCGATGGCTACACCTTC.

V gene TRBV5-5 combines with J gene TRBJ1-2; unclear D gene. The germline gives CDR1 SGHKS, CDR2 YYEKEE (reference sequence). The ends were cut back, 1 base at V and 4 bases at J, with 17 bases in the middle. The CDR3 spans 16 residues. DNA for the CDR3: TGTGCCAGCAGCTTGTTACTGGGGTCCCGGAGCTATGGCTACACCTTC. Protein product: CASSLLLGSRSYGYTF.